Here is one T cell receptor (beta chain) with its context. Antigen: not known. With survey level as its setting, the immunoSEQ assay was v3.0. Sequencing was designed to cover 40,000-50,000 T-cell genomes in each sample. This table comes from immunoSEQ multiplex PCR, and its TCRdb copy is limited to in-frame clones, with some not included. The top ten clones hold about 11% of a sample with about 20,000 clones, roughly nine tenths of them seen once. This record belongs to a study of long-term antiretroviral therapy in people with HIV. Across the study: About a decade before 2015, the earliest samples were taken when ART was typically delayed. Study-level points and caveats: Data on ART adherence, viral resistance or therapy changes were unavailable. The clones with expansion before ART were dominant in the repertoire at all time points.

The sample was unsorted PBMCs, taken 0.5 years after starting antiretroviral therapy. The TCR was taken from a man aged 40-55 years with HIV.

CDR3 nucleotide sequence: TGTGCCAGTAGTATTGGGAGAGATACGCAGTATTTT. Protein: CASSIGRDTQYF. The chain has TRBV19 and TRBJ2-3; a weak D match, TRBD2 (5 bases). CDR1 and CDR2 from the germline V gene are LNHDA and SQIVND (reference sequence). Trimming left V 3 bases short and J 5 bases short, with 6 bases between. This CDR3 comprises 12 residues. Looking up the rest from reference TRBV19 and TRBJ2-3 gives the full variable domain: DGGITQSPKYLFRKEGQNVTLSCEQNLNHDAMYWYRQDPGQGLRLIYYSQIVNDFQKGDIAEGYSVSREKKESFPLTVTSAQKNPTAFYLCASSIGRDTQYFGPGTRLTVL.